This T cell receptor beta chain was obtained from a study of T cells in Graves' hyperthyroidism and ophthalmopathy. V was trimmed by 3 bases and J by 5 bases, leaving 22 bases between them. Germline V gives CDR1 DFQATT, CDR2 SNEGSKA (reference sequence). CDR3 length: 16 residues. This clonotype has ten or more counts. What was amplified from RNA transcripts were TCR beta CDR3 regions. In the first-round RT-PCR of the TCR CDR3, the HTBI primer set was used. TCRdb recomputed calls from the multiplex PCR reads with MiXCR, one row per CDR3 protein. The sample carries more than 300,000 distinct CDR3 sequences, roughly 15% recorded once.

The receptor was isolated from a woman in her 30s with Graves' ophthalmopathy. The sequencing sample was made of blood. The chain couples TRBV20-1 to TRBJ2-5, with D possibly being TRBD2 (5 bases). The CDR3 coding sequence is TGCAGTGCTAGTGAGATGCGGGCCCCGGGAAGGGAGACCCAGTACTTC. As protein: CSASEMRAPGRETQYF.